This is a list of T cell receptor beta chains from one sample in a study of response to subunit inactivated influenza vaccine. TCRdb processed the RT-PCR reads anew with MiXCR; each CDR3 protein has one entry. The data show some 520,000 distinct CDR3 sequences, more than 15% seen once. The source was CD4+ T cells sorted from PBMCs, collected less than 30 months after vaccination. These receptor sequences come from a man in his fifties or sixties who received an inactivated influenza vaccine. Both conserved end residues are part of each CDR3. A D gene is named only where the DNA matches it firmly. Rows may omit the clone size; those that give it use once, few, many or a size class.

CDR3nt: TGTGCCATCAGTGAGAAGGGCAGGGCCGAGACCCAGTACTTC
CDR3aa: CAISEKGRAETQYF
abundance: few
v_gene: TRBV10-3
len: 14
j_gene: TRBJ2-5
d_gene: .

CDR3nt: TGCAGCGCCGAAGGACGAGTCACAGATACGCAGTATTTT
CDR3aa: CSAEGRVTDTQYF
abundance: .
v_gene: TRBV29-1
len: 13
j_gene: TRBJ2-3
d_gene: .

CDR3nt: TGTGCCAGCAGGAGGGGGGGACTCTCGGGGACCGGGGAGCTGTTTTTT
CDR3aa: CASRRGGLSGTGELFF
abundance: few
v_gene: TRBV12-3/TRBV12-4
len: 16
j_gene: TRBJ2-2
d_gene: .

CDR3nt: TGTGCCAGCAGTTTATCAGGCGGGGCTTCACGCGGGTTCTTC
CDR3aa: CASSLSGGASRGFF
abundance: .
v_gene: TRBV27
len: 14
j_gene: TRBJ2-1
d_gene: .

CDR3nt: TGCAGTGCTATACCAGGGAGGGTTGGCGGGGGACGCGAGACCCAGTACTTC
CDR3aa: CSAIPGRVGGGRETQYF
abundance: .
v_gene: TRBV20-1
len: 17
j_gene: TRBJ2-5
d_gene: TRBD2

CDR3nt: TGTGCCAGCAGCCCACCCCCCCAGCGAAGCACAGATACGCAGTATTTT
CDR3aa: CASSPPPQRSTDTQYF
abundance: few
v_gene: TRBV28
len: 16
j_gene: TRBJ2-3
d_gene: .

CDR3nt: TGTGCCAGCAGCCAGACAAAGGGGTATGATGGCTACACCTTC
CDR3aa: CASSQTKGYDGYTF
abundance: many
v_gene: TRBV7-2
len: 14
j_gene: TRBJ1-2
d_gene: .

CDR3nt: TGTGCCAGCAGCCCAGGACTAGCGGGGGGGCCCGGGGAGCTGTTTTTT
CDR3aa: CASSPGLAGGPGELFF
abundance: .
v_gene: TRBV7-8
len: 16
j_gene: TRBJ2-2
d_gene: TRBD2

CDR3nt: TGCAGTGCTAGAGACAATAGCGGGGGGCTCACAGATACGCAGTATTTT
CDR3aa: CSARDNSGGLTDTQYF
abundance: .
v_gene: TRBV20-1
len: 16
j_gene: TRBJ2-3
d_gene: TRBD2

CDR3nt: TGTGCCAGCAGAACCGGGACAGATAACGAGCAGTACTTC
CDR3aa: CASRTGTDNEQYF
abundance: .
v_gene: TRBV6-1
len: 13
j_gene: TRBJ2-7
d_gene: TRBD1

CDR3nt: TGTGCCAGCAGCTCGACAGCAGCTAATTCACCCCTCCACTTT
CDR3aa: CASSSTAANSPLHF
abundance: many
v_gene: TRBV7-2
len: 14
j_gene: TRBJ1-6
d_gene: .

CDR3nt: TGTGCCAGCAGCCAAGAAACGGCAACCTACGAGCAGTACTTC
CDR3aa: CASSQETATYEQYF
abundance: .
v_gene: TRBV3-1
len: 14
j_gene: TRBJ2-7
d_gene: .

CDR3nt: TGTGCCAGCACCCATTCCAGGGGGCGGAATGAAAAACTGTTTTTT
CDR3aa: CASTHSRGRNEKLFF
abundance: .
v_gene: TRBV3-1
len: 15
j_gene: TRBJ1-4
d_gene: TRBD1

CDR3nt: TGTGCCAGCAGCAAACTAGCGGGGGCGGGGGATACGCAGTATTTT
CDR3aa: CASSKLAGAGDTQYF
abundance: many
v_gene: TRBV3-1
len: 15
j_gene: TRBJ2-3
d_gene: TRBD2

CDR3nt: TGCAGTGCTAGCCCAGCGGAGGGCACAGATACGCAGTATTTT
CDR3aa: CSASPAEGTDTQYF
abundance: .
v_gene: TRBV20-1
len: 14
j_gene: TRBJ2-3
d_gene: .

CDR3nt: TGTGCCAGCAGAACGACAGGGGGCGGTGGCTACACCTTC
CDR3aa: CASRTTGGGGYTF
abundance: .
v_gene: TRBV12-3/TRBV12-4
len: 13
j_gene: TRBJ1-2
d_gene: TRBD1

CDR3nt: TGCAGTGCTTGTAACAGGCGTGGTGTCTACGAGCAGTACTTC
CDR3aa: CSACNRRGVYEQYF
abundance: many
v_gene: TRBV20-1
len: 14
j_gene: TRBJ2-7
d_gene: .

CDR3nt: TGTGCCAGCAGGAGCCAAGGAACAGACGCCTACGAGCAGTACTTC
CDR3aa: CASRSQGTDAYEQYF
abundance: .
v_gene: TRBV6-2/TRBV6-3
len: 15
j_gene: TRBJ2-7
d_gene: .

CDR3nt: TGCGCCAGCAGCACCACGACAGGGATCAATGAGCAGTTCTTC
CDR3aa: CASSTTTGINEQFF
abundance: .
v_gene: TRBV10-1
len: 14
j_gene: TRBJ2-1
d_gene: TRBD1

CDR3nt: TGTGCCAGCAGTTCGACCTCCGGGACAGGATCCTACGAGCAGTACTTC
CDR3aa: CASSSTSGTGSYEQYF
abundance: .
v_gene: TRBV6-5
len: 16
j_gene: TRBJ2-7
d_gene: TRBD1

CDR3nt: TGTGCCAGCAGCCGGGACAGGGCCACTGAAGCTTTCTTT
CDR3aa: CASSRDRATEAFF
abundance: .
v_gene: TRBV7-2
len: 13
j_gene: TRBJ1-1
d_gene: TRBD1

CDR3nt: TGTGCCAGCAGCGAAACAGGGGGCAGGAAGCATTCACCCCTCCACTTT
CDR3aa: CASSETGGRKHSPLHF
abundance: .
v_gene: TRBV7-9
len: 16
j_gene: TRBJ1-6
d_gene: TRBD1

CDR3nt: TGTGCCAGCAGCAGGGGGACGGAGACTGAAGCTTTCTTT
CDR3aa: CASSRGTETEAFF
abundance: few
v_gene: TRBV7-8
len: 13
j_gene: TRBJ1-1
d_gene: .

CDR3nt: TGTGCCAGCAGTTTAAAGCACTGGTGGGGACAGGGGGCAGGTCAGCCCCAGCATTTT
CDR3aa: CASSLKHWWGQGAGQPQHF
abundance: .
v_gene: TRBV12-3/TRBV12-4
len: 19
j_gene: TRBJ1-5
d_gene: TRBD1

CDR3nt: TGTGCCAGCAGCCAAGCCACCTACCGGCTAGTTTCCTACAATGAGCAGTTCTTC
CDR3aa: CASSQATYRLVSYNEQFF
abundance: few
v_gene: TRBV4-2
len: 18
j_gene: TRBJ2-1
d_gene: .

CDR3nt: TGCAGTGCTAGAGGGGGAGCGGGACAGAACACCGGGGAGCTGTTTTTT
CDR3aa: CSARGGAGQNTGELFF
abundance: .
v_gene: TRBV20-1
len: 16
j_gene: TRBJ2-2
d_gene: .

CDR3nt: TGTGCCAGCAGCTTAATGGGCCCCGGGGAGCTGTTTTTT
CDR3aa: CASSLMGPGELFF
abundance: .
v_gene: TRBV7-9
len: 13
j_gene: TRBJ2-2
d_gene: .

CDR3nt: TGTGCCAGCACCAACGTTCCCACGAGCACAGATACGCAGTATTTT
CDR3aa: CASTNVPTSTDTQYF
abundance: few
v_gene: TRBV12-3/TRBV12-4
len: 15
j_gene: TRBJ2-3
d_gene: .

CDR3nt: TGTGCCAGCAGTTACTCGACAGGGCTGGTAGGCACCGGGGAGCTGTTTTTT
CDR3aa: CASSYSTGLVGTGELFF
abundance: few
v_gene: TRBV6-5
len: 17
j_gene: TRBJ2-2
d_gene: TRBD1

CDR3nt: TGCGCCAGCAGCCAAGATCGGGCGACAGTTGGTATTCAGCCCCAGCATTTT
CDR3aa: CASSQDRATVGIQPQHF
abundance: .
v_gene: TRBV4-1
len: 17
j_gene: TRBJ1-5
d_gene: .

CDR3nt: TGTGCCAGCAGCCCTACAGGGGTCGCCGGGGAGCTGTTTTTT
CDR3aa: CASSPTGVAGELFF
abundance: .
v_gene: TRBV28
len: 14
j_gene: TRBJ2-2
d_gene: TRBD1

CDR3nt: TGCAGCGTTGCGACAGGGGTGCGCACAGATACGCAGTATTTT
CDR3aa: CSVATGVRTDTQYF
abundance: few
v_gene: TRBV29-1
len: 14
j_gene: TRBJ2-3
d_gene: TRBD1

CDR3nt: TGCGCCAGCAGCTTGGAGGTAGCCCGGCGCACTGAAGCTTTCTTT
CDR3aa: CASSLEVARRTEAFF
abundance: few
v_gene: TRBV5-1
len: 15
j_gene: TRBJ1-1
d_gene: .

CDR3nt: TGTGCCAGCAGCTTAGACAGGGAAAGTGCCTATGGCTACACCTTC
CDR3aa: CASSLDRESAYGYTF
abundance: .
v_gene: TRBV7-9
len: 15
j_gene: TRBJ1-2
d_gene: .

CDR3nt: TGCAGTGCTAGAGGAGCTCTTAGCGGGAGGGTGACCGGGGAGCTGTTTTTT
CDR3aa: CSARGALSGRVTGELFF
abundance: .
v_gene: TRBV20-1
len: 17
j_gene: TRBJ2-2
d_gene: TRBD2

CDR3nt: TGCGCCAGCAGCCAAGATTCGGCTAACTATGGCTACACCTTC
CDR3aa: CASSQDSANYGYTF
abundance: many
v_gene: TRBV4-1
len: 14
j_gene: TRBJ1-2
d_gene: .

CDR3nt: TGTGCCAGCAGCTTAACAGGGGGCGCATCCACTGAAGCTTTCTTT
CDR3aa: CASSLTGGASTEAFF
abundance: .
v_gene: TRBV7-3
len: 15
j_gene: TRBJ1-1
d_gene: TRBD1

CDR3nt: TGTGCCAGCAGTCCCACAAAGGGGAGATCGTACAATGAGCAGTTCTTC
CDR3aa: CASSPTKGRSYNEQFF
abundance: few
v_gene: TRBV12-3/TRBV12-4
len: 16
j_gene: TRBJ2-1
d_gene: .

CDR3nt: TGCGCCAGCAGCTTGGGCTCTGGGAGGGGATCACGAAGCACAGATACGCAGTATTTT
CDR3aa: CASSLGSGRGSRSTDTQYF
abundance: .
v_gene: TRBV5-1
len: 19
j_gene: TRBJ2-3
d_gene: TRBD2

CDR3nt: TGCGCCAGCAGCAGGTCCGATGGGACTGAAGCTTTCTTT
CDR3aa: CASSRSDGTEAFF
abundance: .
v_gene: TRBV4-1
len: 13
j_gene: TRBJ1-1
d_gene: .

CDR3nt: TGCAGTGCTAGAGTCGCGGGAAGCACCGGGGAGCTGTTTTTT
CDR3aa: CSARVAGSTGELFF
abundance: .
v_gene: TRBV20-1
len: 14
j_gene: TRBJ2-2
d_gene: .

CDR3nt: TGTGCCAGCAGCCAACAGGGAGCGGACGGGGAGCTGTTTTTT
CDR3aa: CASSQQGADGELFF
abundance: .
v_gene: TRBV3-1
len: 14
j_gene: TRBJ2-2
d_gene: .

CDR3nt: TGTGCCAGCTCACAGGGACAGGGGGCCGATGGCTACACCTTC
CDR3aa: CASSQGQGADGYTF
abundance: .
v_gene: TRBV18
len: 14
j_gene: TRBJ1-2
d_gene: TRBD1

CDR3nt: TGTGCCAGCAGCTTAGGGGGGAGCCACAATGAGCAGTTCTTC
CDR3aa: CASSLGGSHNEQFF
abundance: .
v_gene: TRBV7-2
len: 14
j_gene: TRBJ2-1
d_gene: .

CDR3nt: TGTGCCAGCAGCTTATCCCCAGGCAGCACAGATACGCAGTATTTT
CDR3aa: CASSLSPGSTDTQYF
abundance: .
v_gene: TRBV7-2
len: 15
j_gene: TRBJ2-3
d_gene: .

CDR3nt: TGTGCCAGCAGCCCGGGCGGACTTAACACAGATACGCAGTATTTT
CDR3aa: CASSPGGLNTDTQYF
abundance: few
v_gene: TRBV4-2
len: 15
j_gene: TRBJ2-3
d_gene: .

CDR3nt: TGTGCCAGCAGCCCCGGGACCTTCTCTGGAAACACCATATATTTT
CDR3aa: CASSPGTFSGNTIYF
abundance: .
v_gene: TRBV7-8
len: 15
j_gene: TRBJ1-3
d_gene: .

CDR3nt: TGTGCCAGCAGCCTCCCAGTGAATCAGCCCCAGCATTTT
CDR3aa: CASSLPVNQPQHF
abundance: .
v_gene: TRBV6-2/TRBV6-3
len: 13
j_gene: TRBJ1-5
d_gene: .

CDR3nt: TGTGCCAGCGGAAACTTGGCCAAAAACATTCAGTACTTC
CDR3aa: CASGNLAKNIQYF
abundance: .
v_gene: TRBV7-9
len: 13
j_gene: TRBJ2-4
d_gene: .

CDR3nt: TGCAGCGTTGTACTAGCGGGGATGCGCAATACGCAGTATTTT
CDR3aa: CSVVLAGMRNTQYF
abundance: few
v_gene: TRBV29-1
len: 14
j_gene: TRBJ2-3
d_gene: TRBD2

CDR3nt: TGTGCCAGCAGCGTAAGTCCGGGATCAGATACGCAGTATTTT
CDR3aa: CASSVSPGSDTQYF
abundance: many
v_gene: TRBV9
len: 14
j_gene: TRBJ2-3
d_gene: .

CDR3nt: TGCGCCAGCAGCCAAGATTGGTCAGGGGATTTCTACAATGAGCAGTTCTTC
CDR3aa: CASSQDWSGDFYNEQFF
abundance: few
v_gene: TRBV4-3
len: 17
j_gene: TRBJ2-1
d_gene: .

CDR3nt: TGTGCCAGCAGCTTAGAGGCAGGAAATGAGCAGTTCTTC
CDR3aa: CASSLEAGNEQFF
abundance: few
v_gene: TRBV7-9
len: 13
j_gene: TRBJ2-1
d_gene: .

CDR3nt: TGTGCCATCACTCTGACTAACACCGGGGAGCTGTTTTTT
CDR3aa: CAITLTNTGELFF
abundance: few
v_gene: TRBV10-3
len: 13
j_gene: TRBJ2-2
d_gene: .

CDR3nt: TGTGCCAGCCAGGAGGGCGGGAGCTCCTATAATTCACCCCTCCACTTT
CDR3aa: CASQEGGSSYNSPLHF
abundance: once
v_gene: TRBV12-3/TRBV12-4
len: 16
j_gene: TRBJ1-6
d_gene: .